This T cell receptor (beta chain) was retrieved from a study of T cells after yellow fever vaccination. Study as a whole: In the case of low-cell-number fractions, SMART-Seq v4 Ultra Low Input was used for preparation. General study points: On re-exposure, the response was weaker but peaked faster, at day 5 versus 15. Some clonotypes, a small share, were shared between CD4 and CD8 compartments.

There are a few counts of this clonotype. The antigen remains unidentified. 5'RACE template switching generated TCR cDNA, adding a universal primer site and UMIs. MiXCR, run by TCRdb on the 5' RACE reads, gives a single entry per CDR3 protein. The sample contains under 300,000 distinct CDR3 sequences, 5.5% to 8.5% of which appear only once. The CDR3 extends over 15 amino acids. Germline assignment: CDR1 SGHTA and CDR2 FQGNSA. V shed 5 bases, J shed 5 bases, and the junction held 10 bases outside the gene matches. Material: CD4+ T cells sorted from PBMCs, obtained on the day of the yellow fever booster vaccination. V usage is TRBV7-2 and J usage is TRBJ2-5; TRBD2 aligns across 8 bases. The TCR comes from a man between 25 and 39 years old who received the YFV17D yellow fever vaccine. The CDR3 DNA is TGTGCCAGCAGCCGAGCGGGAGCGGGGAGGGAGACCCAGTACTTC. It encodes CASSRAGAGRETQYF.